This TCR beta chain appears in the sequencing data of a study of T cell responses to AZD1222 COVID-19 vaccine (dated by TCRdb to the early 2020s). Regarding the complete study: AZD1222 recipients with second doses at about 4 weeks or about 12 weeks were pooled, because spike-specific TCR depth and breadth did not differ between schedules. Trial participants were enrolled by age into subgroups of 18-55, 56-69 and 70-plus years, and around 150, 29 and 61 TCR-sequenced participants, respectively, were included in these subgroups. A total of about 240 trial participants underwent TCR sequencing, of whom 207 received two doses of AZD1222 and around 26 received two doses of the MenACWY control vaccine.

Spanning cysteine to phenylalanine, the CDR3 consists of 16 amino acids. Only the CDR3 region is kept as DNA, spanning 48 bases read in frame from base 1. At the junction V is shortened by 4 bases and J by 3 bases; bases outside the gene matches: 8. From a lookup of the germline V gene, CDR1 and CDR2 are SGHRS and YFSETQ. Remarks on this clone: Its antigen is unknown. No base quality information exists; no much larger clone differs at one position.

The CDR3 regions of human TCRbeta chains were analyzed by immunosequencing. The original methods were these. Repertoire TCRs were checked for matches against a reference library of SARS-CoV-2-specific TCRs that had been generated using the MIRA antigen-specificity platform. Breadth was defined as the fraction of unique TCRs that were SARS-CoV-2-associated. Depth was defined as the fraction of total T cells that were SARS-CoV-2-associated. Using the MIRA data, each spike-specific TCR was mapped to the spike region that the TCR reacts to and placed in a CD4 or CD8 class. Log10-transformed breadth and depth values were compared by one-way ANOVA with Sidak's multiple comparisons tests. TCRdb took this table from immuneACCESS and kept in-frame rearrangements with V and J called. Such tables lack part of the clones; where checked against another copy, unresolved V genes explain under half of the gap, and the rest is unexplained. The V and J calls and clone size are taken from that table; D and trimming were inferred from the DNA. For this sample the table gives more than 95,000 clones, of which around 89% were detected only once. Just under 7.5% of the sample belongs to the ten largest clones.

The sample's time point label, decoded: baseline before first vaccination. Samples from vaccinated people were obtained from the UK trials COV001 and COV002, which included a single-blind randomized controlled phase 2/3 trial of AZD1222 (ChAdOx1 nCoV-19) in healthy adults. Trial participant PBMC samples were collected at day 0 and day 28 after the second dose for TCRbeta chain sequencing. Beyond this particular receptor, the publication reports: After two AZD1222 doses, spike-specific TCR breadth and depth were significantly higher than at day 0 and than in MenACWY recipients. Because no samples from the day 14 peak response were available, repertoires could be characterized only after the peak T cell response. Most participants were white British and females outnumbered males, and the authors suggested that clonal diversity may have been underestimated. The 56-69-year group was small, and its depth increase did not reach significance, likely because of low power. Only five to seven AZD1222 recipients were SARS-CoV-2 seropositive at baseline, limiting conclusions about previously exposed vaccinees. Epitopes outside the regions mutated in the B.1.351 and B.1.1.7 variants were reportedly recognized by nearly half of the unique spike-specific TCRs. The whole spike protein was spanned by vaccine-associated CD4 TCRs, and dominant responses were seen in regions 160-218 and 743-854.

The clonotype was recovered from an adult in good health. The V gene is TRBV5-1 and the J gene is TRBJ2-2; TRBD1 matches 8 bases in the middle. This specimen was peripheral blood, taken on day 0 of AZD1222 vaccination. The encoded CDR3 is CASSRTGTGDTGELFF. The nucleotide sequence is given as TGCGCCAGCAGCAGAACCGGGACAGGCGACACCGGGGAGCTGTTTTTT.